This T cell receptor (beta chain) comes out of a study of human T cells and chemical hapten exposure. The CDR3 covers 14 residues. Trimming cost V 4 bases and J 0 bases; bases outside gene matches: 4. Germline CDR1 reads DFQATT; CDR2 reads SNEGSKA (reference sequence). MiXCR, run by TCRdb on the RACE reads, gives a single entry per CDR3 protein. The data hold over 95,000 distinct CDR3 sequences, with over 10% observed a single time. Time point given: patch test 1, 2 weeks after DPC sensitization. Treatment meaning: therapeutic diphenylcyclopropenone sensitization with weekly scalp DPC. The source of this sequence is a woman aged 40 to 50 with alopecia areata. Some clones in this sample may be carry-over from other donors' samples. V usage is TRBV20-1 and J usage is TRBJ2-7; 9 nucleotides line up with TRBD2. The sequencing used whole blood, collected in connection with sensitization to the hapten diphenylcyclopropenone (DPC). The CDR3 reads CSAIASGTSYEQYF. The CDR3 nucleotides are TGCAGTGCTATTGCTAGCGGGACCTCCTACGAGCAGTACTTC.